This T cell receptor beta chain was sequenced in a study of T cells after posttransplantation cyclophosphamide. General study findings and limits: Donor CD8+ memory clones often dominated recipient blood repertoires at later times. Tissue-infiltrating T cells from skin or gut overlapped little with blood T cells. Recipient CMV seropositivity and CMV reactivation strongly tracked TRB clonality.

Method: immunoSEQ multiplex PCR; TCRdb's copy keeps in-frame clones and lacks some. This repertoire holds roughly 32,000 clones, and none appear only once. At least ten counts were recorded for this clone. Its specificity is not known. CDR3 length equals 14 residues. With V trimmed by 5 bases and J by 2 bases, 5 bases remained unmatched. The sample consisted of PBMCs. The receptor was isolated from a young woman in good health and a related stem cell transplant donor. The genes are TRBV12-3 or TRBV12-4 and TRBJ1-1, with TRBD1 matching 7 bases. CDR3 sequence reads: CASSPRDRNTEAFF. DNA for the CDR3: TGTGCCAGCAGTCCCCGGGACAGAAACACTGAAGCTTTCTTT.